The 27 T cell receptor beta chains given below trace back to one sample, sequenced in a study of post-analysis software for immune sequencing data. Every TCR beta cDNA library bore unique molecular identifiers. Each CDR3 protein gets one entry after TCRdb re-called the PCR reads with MiXCR. The table shows fewer than 850,000 distinct CDR3 sequences, with roughly 50% occurring only once. Antigens of these TCRs are unknown. Study-wide results and caveats: Controls had lower frequencies than patients of four or five TRBV segments, which included TRBV5-6, TRBV5-1 and TRBV20-1.

Sequenced sample: blood. These TCRs come from a girl between 5 and 17 years old with multiple sclerosis.

The chain has TRBV12-3 or TRBV12-4 and TRBJ2-7; D tentatively reads TRBD1 or TRBD2 (5 bases each). V was trimmed by 3 bases and J by 5 bases, leaving 11 bases between them. There are 13 residues in the CDR3. This chain's CDR3 is CASSFWGPNEQYF. The CDR3, as DNA: TGTGCCAGCAGTTTTTGGGGACCCAACGAGCAGTACTTC.

V usage is TRBV20-1 and J usage is TRBJ1-2, with D tentatively TRBD1 (6 bases). The V gene's germline CDR1 is DFQATT and CDR2 SNEGSKA (reference sequence). Trimming cost V 0 bases and J 0 bases, with 20 bases left between them. There are 18 residues in the CDR3. The CDR3 DNA follows: TGCAGTGCTAGAGAAGGGTTAGCAGGGGCCTACACTAACTATGGCTACACCTTC. This gives the protein CSAREGLAGAYTNYGYTF.

This chain links TRBV6-6 with TRBJ1-2, with TRBD1 matching 8 bases. There are 13 residues in the CDR3. Unmatched junction bases numbered 8, after V lost 6 bases and J lost 8 bases. Germline V CDR1 and CDR2: MNHNY, SVGAGI (reference sequence). CDR3 DNA sequence: TGTGCCAGCAGACATGGGGCAGGGGGCGGCTACACCTTC. This sequence encodes CASRHGAGGGYTF.

A few counts support this clonotype. The chain recombines TRBV7-9 with TRBJ2-7; D may be TRBD1 or TRBD2 (5 bases each). This CDR3 has 14 amino acids. CDR1 and CDR2 from the germline V gene are SEHNR and FQNEAQ (reference sequence). Between the trimmed V and J ends, which lost 4 bases and 3 bases, there was a span of 13 bases. In nucleotides, the CDR3 is TGTGCCAGCAGCTCCCCGGGGCCCTACTACGAGCAGTACTTC. It encodes CASSSPGPYYEQYF.

The gene calls are TRBV6-1 and TRBJ2-7, with TRBD2 identical over 7 bases. This CDR3 contains 12 residues. The germline V gene has CDR1 MNHNS and CDR2 SASEGT. V was pared by 8 bases and J by 3 bases, with 4 bases of the junction left unmatched. The CDR3 sequence is CASGLAGYEQYF. The CDR3 region has the DNA TGTGCCAGCGGGTTAGCGGGCTACGAGCAGTACTTC.

This clonotype showed up just a few times. The rearrangement joins TRBV6-2 or TRBV6-3 to TRBJ1-2; D gene uncertain. This CDR3 region has 15 residues. The germline V gene has CDR1 MNHEY and CDR2 SVGEGT. Trimming cost V 2 bases and J 3 bases, with 13 bases left between them. The chain's CDR3 is CASSYLEGSHYGYTF. The CDR3 bases are TGTGCCAGCAGTTACCTTGAGGGTTCACACTATGGCTACACCTTC.

This sequence joins TRBV29-1 and TRBJ2-3; 11 positions agree with TRBD2. The CDR3 sequence is 19 residues long. V dropped 7 bases and J dropped 0; count of bases not matched to a gene: 18. Per the germline V gene, CDR1 is SQVTM and CDR2 is ANQGSEA. DNA of the CDR3: TGCAGCGCCAAAACGGGACTAGCGGTTTTAAAATCTAGCACAGATACGCAGTATTTT. Translating it yields CSAKTGLAVLKSSTDTQYF.

CDR3 bases: TGTGCCAGCAGTGGGCGGGAGAGTGGTGAGCAGTTCTTC. Protein product: CASSGRESGEQFF. The gene calls are TRBV2 and TRBJ2-1, with 7 bases lining up with TRBD2. The J segment lost 9 bases and the V segment lost 4 bases, leaving 6 bases of the junction unmatched. This CDR3 is built from 13 residues. Germline-derived CDR1 and CDR2 are SNHLY and FYNNEI.

To note about this clonotype: Germline is not matched at one junction end, which may reflect a read error. The J gene is TRBJ1-5, the V gene TRBV7-2, with TRBD1 identical over 10 bases. Germline CDR1 and CDR2: SGHTA and FQGNSA. The CDR3 covers 15 residues. The CDR3 nucleotides read TGTGCCAGCAGCTCCGGGACAGGGGACAATCCGCCCCAGCATTTT. This translates into CASSSGTGDNPPQHF.

This clonotype was detected a few times. The chain has TRBV11-1 and TRBJ2-1; the D gene could be TRBD1 or TRBD2 (6 bases each). Trimming removed 3 bases from V and 6 bases from J, with 15 bases in between. The CDR3 spans 15 residues. Germline V gene data show CDR1 as SGHAT and CDR2 as FQDESV (reference sequence). CDR3 protein: CASSFEGGQGNEQFF. For the CDR3, the DNA is TGTGCCAGCAGCTTCGAAGGGGGGCAGGGCAATGAGCAGTTCTTC.

V is TRBV29-1 and J is TRBJ2-5; D possibly corresponds to TRBD1 (6 bases). Trimming left V 0 bases short and J 11 bases short, with 25 bases between. Germline-derived CDR1 and CDR2 are SQVTM and ANQGSEA. This CDR3 is 16 amino acids long. The CDR3 bases are TGCAGCGTTGAAGATCACAGGGCCAGTAGGCCTGATGAGCAGTACTTC. Residues: CSVEDHRASRPDEQYF.

The J gene is TRBJ2-4, the V gene TRBV6-1; TRBD2 might be the D (5 bases). The germline V and J ends were trimmed by 8 bases and 6 bases, with 29 bases remaining between them. Germline CDR1 and CDR2: MNHNS and SASEGT. CDR3 length equals 18 residues. The CDR3 bases are TGTGCCAGCCTATCATATTCTAGCTCGAGTGGCGGGTTAAACATTCAGTACTTC. Translating gives CASLSYSSSSGGLNIQYF.

For this clonotype: The junction differs from germline at one of its ends, possibly a read error. This chain uses TRBV12-3 or TRBV12-4 with TRBJ2-3, with D unresolved. The CDR3 totals 14 residues. CDR3 sequence reads: CASSWSLNADMQYF. In nucleotides, the CDR3 is TGTGCCAGCAGTTGGAGCTTGAACGCAGATATGCAGTATTTT.

V gene TRBV29-1 combines with J gene TRBJ2-7; the match to TRBD1 covers 11 bases. V lost 4 bases, J lost 6 bases, and 8 bases stayed unmatched. Germline V gene lookup returns CDR1 SQVTM and CDR2 ANQGSEA. The CDR3 runs to 14 residues. CDR3 region: CSVVRRGTGGEQYF. The CDR3 nucleotides read TGCAGCGTTGTAAGGAGGGGGACAGGGGGCGAGCAGTACTTC.

This clonotype occurred once. CDR3 DNA sequence: TGCAGTGCTCCTAGACTTAACACCGGGGAGCTGTTTTTT. Amino acid sequence: CSAPRLNTGELFF. The chain combines TRBV20-1 with TRBJ2-2; D ambiguous. The germline V gene encodes CDR1 DFQATT and CDR2 SNEGSKA (reference sequence). The CDR3 sequence is 13 residues long. Deletions cut 5 bases from V and 2 bases from J, with 9 bases between.

The CDR3 reads CASISAGQGTSEQYF. CDR3 in DNA: TGTGCCAGCATCTCTGCGGGACAGGGGACCTCCGAGCAGTACTTC. The chain is built from TRBV6-5 and TRBJ2-7; 10 bases match TRBD1. V lost 7 bases to trimming and J lost 6 bases; unmatched junction nucleotides: 12. The CDR3 has 15 residues. Per the germline V gene, CDR1 is MNHEY and CDR2 is SVGAGI.

Concerning this clonotype: A read error may produce the germline difference seen at one junction end. The rearrangement joins TRBV11-2 to TRBJ2-1; 9 bases line up with TRBD2. Germline V gene sequence: CDR1 SGHAT, CDR2 FQNNGV. The CDR3 runs to 16 residues. CDR3: CASSAPGLALSNGQFF. The CDR3 DNA reads TGTGCCAGCAGCGCACCGGGACTAGCATTGTCCAATGGGCAGTTCTTC. Full variable domain (remainder filled in from reference TRBV11-2 and TRBJ2-1): EAGVAQSPRYKIIEKRQSVAFWCNPISGHATLYWYQQILGQGPKLLIQFQNNGVVDDSQLPKDRFSAERLKGVDSTLKIQPAKLEDSAVYLCASSAPGLALSNGQFFGPGTRLTVL.

This clonotype appeared a few times. The rearrangement joins TRBV19 to TRBJ2-5; 9 nucleotides match TRBD1. V shed 2 bases, J shed 2 bases, and the junction held 6 bases outside the gene matches. This CDR3 has 16 residues. Germline V gene lookup returns CDR1 LNHDA and CDR2 SQIVND (reference sequence). The CDR3 coding sequence is TGTGCCAGTAGTATAACAGGGGGCTCGTGGCAAGAGACCCAGTACTTC. It specifies CASSITGGSWQETQYF.

Remarks on this clonotype: Given a much more abundant clone one base away, this may be a read error. The chain couples TRBV10-3 to TRBJ2-7; a weak D match, TRBD2 (5 bases). Germline lookup yields CDR1 ENHRY and CDR2 SYGVKD. The CDR3 is 15 residues long. The CDR3 loop is CAIRESSLADYEQYF. The CDR3 nucleotides read TGTGCCATCAGGGAGTCGAGCCTAGCCGACTACGAGCAGTACTTC.

The V call is TRBV7-8, the J call TRBJ2-7; 8 positions agree with TRBD2. The ends lost 5 bases at V and 3 bases at J; junction bases unmatched: 9. This CDR3 has 15 residues. CDR1 and CDR2 from the germline V gene are SGHVS and FQNEAQ. CDR3 loop: CASSTVSGINYEQYF. The CDR3 bases are TGTGCCAGCAGCACAGTTAGCGGGATTAACTACGAGCAGTACTTC.

This chain uses TRBV4-2 with TRBJ1-4, with D unresolved. Germline V CDR1 and CDR2: LGHNA, YNFKEQ. The CDR3 spans 15 residues. Deletions cut 4 bases from V and 6 bases from J, with 15 bases between. This CDR3 reads CASSRQGRTDEKLFF. The CDR3 coding sequence is TGTGCCAGCAGCCGACAAGGACGCACAGATGAAAAACTGTTTTTT.

The V and J genes are TRBV20-1 and TRBJ2-2; maybe TRBD1 (5 bases). This CDR3 is built from 15 residues. CDR1 and CDR2 from the germline V gene are DFQATT and SNEGSKA (reference sequence). V gave up 3 bases and J gave up 0 bases, with 11 bases separating them. As DNA, the CDR3 is TGCAGTGCTAGTCCAGACAGCGCGAACACCGGGGAGCTGTTTTTT. Its translation is CSASPDSANTGELFF.

The chain recombines TRBV3-1 with TRBJ2-5, with 8 bases that match TRBD2. The CDR3 length is 14 residues. The germline V gene encodes CDR1 LGHDT and CDR2 YNNKEL (reference sequence). V was clipped by 4 bases and J by 11 bases; unmatched bases: 12. CDR3 sequence (DNA): TGTGCCAGCAGCCTCAGCGGGAGCGGGACTGAGCAGTACTTC. Its protein product is CASSLSGSGTEQYF.

The chain links TRBV12-3 or TRBV12-4 to TRBJ2-1; weak D call: TRBD1 (6 bases). The CDR3 is 16 amino acids. V was shortened by 10 bases and J by 0 bases, with 19 bases between the two germline ends. The chain's CDR3 is CAIGRGDRSSYNEQFF. CDR3 in DNA: TGTGCCATCGGCAGGGGAGACCGAAGCTCCTACAATGAGCAGTTCTTC.

This clonotype was seen only a few times. The J gene is TRBJ2-1, the V gene TRBV9; no reliable D call. The CDR3 is 12 amino acids. V lost 4 bases to trimming and J lost 6 bases, with 8 bases between them. The germline CDR1 and CDR2 sequences are SGDLS and YYNGEE. Written as DNA, the CDR3 is TGTGCCAGCAGCCCTGGGCCCAATGAGCAGTTCTTC. Protein sequence: CASSPGPNEQFF.

The CDR3 sequence is CASSLRGLADVQYF. CDR3 sequence (DNA): TGTGCCAGCAGTTTGCGAGGACTAGCGGACGTGCAGTACTTC. V is TRBV6-6 and J is TRBJ2-7; TRBD2 agrees at 10 bases. V trimming: 4 bases; J trimming: 9 bases; junction bases outside the gene matches: 9. The CDR3 contains 14 residues. Germline V gives CDR1 MNHNY, CDR2 SVGAGI (reference sequence).

V and J are TRBV29-1 and TRBJ2-7; D is unclear. The ends were cut back, 5 bases at V and 0 bases at J, with 8 bases in the middle. CDR3 length equals 12 residues. Germline CDR1 is SQVTM and CDR2 is ANQGSEA. CDR3 nucleotide sequence: TGCAGCGTTAGGCCGAGCTCCTACGAGCAGTACTTC. As protein: CSVRPSSYEQYF.